This T cell receptor (beta chain) was sequenced during a study of shared clonotypes between healthy human individuals. Trimming cost V 3 bases and J 4 bases, with 9 bases left between them. The CDR3 sequence is 13 residues long. The germline V gene encodes CDR1 MNHEY and CDR2 SMNVEV (reference sequence). The assay used deep level. Amplification in unsorted PBMC replicate PCRs started from 300 ng DNA, which equals about 28,000 T cell genomes. Bulk PBMC genomic DNA spanned ten immunoSEQ deep plates. Here immunoSEQ multiplex PCR was the method, and the copy in TCRdb shows in-frame clones only, minus some. The repertoire holds fewer than 500,000 clones, with roughly 85% as singletons. Study donors comprised healthy, HIV-negative adults devoid of recent acute infection or vaccination.

The gene calls are TRBV27 and TRBJ1-1; D is unresolved. This TCR was sampled from a woman in her forties in good health. Some clones in this sample may be carry-over from other donors' samples. The sample comprised PBMCs. The chain's CDR3 is CASSFKGATEAFF. CDR3 sequence (DNA): TGTGCCAGCAGTTTTAAGGGTGCCACTGAAGCTTTCTTT.